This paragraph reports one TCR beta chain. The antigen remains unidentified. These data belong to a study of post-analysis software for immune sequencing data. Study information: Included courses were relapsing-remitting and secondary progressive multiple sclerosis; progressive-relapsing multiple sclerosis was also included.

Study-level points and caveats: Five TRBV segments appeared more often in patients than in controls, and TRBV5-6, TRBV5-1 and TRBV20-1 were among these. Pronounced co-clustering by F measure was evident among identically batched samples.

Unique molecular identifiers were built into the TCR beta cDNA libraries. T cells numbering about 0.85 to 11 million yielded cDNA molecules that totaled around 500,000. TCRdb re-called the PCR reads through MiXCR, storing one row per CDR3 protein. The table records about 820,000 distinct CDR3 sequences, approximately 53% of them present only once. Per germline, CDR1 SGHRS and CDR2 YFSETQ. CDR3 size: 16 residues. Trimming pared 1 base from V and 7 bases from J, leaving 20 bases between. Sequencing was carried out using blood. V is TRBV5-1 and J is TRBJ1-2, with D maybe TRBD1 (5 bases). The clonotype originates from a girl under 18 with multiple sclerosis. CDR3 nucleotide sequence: TGCGCCAGCAGCTTGAAAGGGTCGGGGACGGGTTTTGGCTACACCTTC. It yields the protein CASSLKGSGTGFGYTF.